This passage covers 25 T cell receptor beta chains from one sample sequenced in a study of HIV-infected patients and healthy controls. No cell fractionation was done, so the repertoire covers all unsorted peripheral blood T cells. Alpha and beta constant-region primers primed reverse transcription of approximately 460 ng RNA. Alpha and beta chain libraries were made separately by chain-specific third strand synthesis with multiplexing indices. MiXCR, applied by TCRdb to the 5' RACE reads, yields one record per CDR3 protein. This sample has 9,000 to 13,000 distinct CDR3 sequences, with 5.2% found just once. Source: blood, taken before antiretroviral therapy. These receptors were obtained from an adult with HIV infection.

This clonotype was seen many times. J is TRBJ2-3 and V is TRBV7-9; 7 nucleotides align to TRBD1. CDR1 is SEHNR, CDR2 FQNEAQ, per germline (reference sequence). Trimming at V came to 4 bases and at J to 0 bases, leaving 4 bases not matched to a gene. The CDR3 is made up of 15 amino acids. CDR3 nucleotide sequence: TGTGCCAGCAGCTCCGACAGGGATAGCACAGATACGCAGTATTTT. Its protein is CASSSDRDSTDTQYF. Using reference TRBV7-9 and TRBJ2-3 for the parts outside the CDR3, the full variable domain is DTGVSQNPRHKITKRGQNVTFRCDPISEHNRLYWYRQTLGQGPEFLTYFQNEAQLEKSRLLSDRFSAERPKGSFSTLEIQRTEQGDSAMYLCASSSDRDSTDTQYFGPGTRLTVL.

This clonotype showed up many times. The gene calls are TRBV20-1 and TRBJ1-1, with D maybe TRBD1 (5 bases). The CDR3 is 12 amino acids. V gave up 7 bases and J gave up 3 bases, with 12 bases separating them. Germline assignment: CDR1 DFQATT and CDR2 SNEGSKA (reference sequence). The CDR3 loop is CSVCRVDTEAFF. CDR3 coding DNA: TGCAGTGTATGCAGGGTCGACACTGAAGCTTTCTTT.

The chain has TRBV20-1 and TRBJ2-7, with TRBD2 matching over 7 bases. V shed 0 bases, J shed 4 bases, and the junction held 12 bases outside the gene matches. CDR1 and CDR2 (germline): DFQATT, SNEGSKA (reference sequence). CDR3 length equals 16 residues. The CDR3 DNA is TGCAGTGCTAGAGATTGGGGGGGTAAGGGAGAATACGAGCAGTACTTC. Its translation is CSARDWGGKGEYEQYF.

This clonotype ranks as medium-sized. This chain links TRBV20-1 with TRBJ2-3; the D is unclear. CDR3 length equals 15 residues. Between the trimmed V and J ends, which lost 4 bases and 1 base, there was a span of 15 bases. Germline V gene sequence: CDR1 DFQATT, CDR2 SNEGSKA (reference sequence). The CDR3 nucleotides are TGCAGTGCTACCTATGGATCTACCCGCACAGATACGCAGTATTTT. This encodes CSATYGSTRTDTQYF.

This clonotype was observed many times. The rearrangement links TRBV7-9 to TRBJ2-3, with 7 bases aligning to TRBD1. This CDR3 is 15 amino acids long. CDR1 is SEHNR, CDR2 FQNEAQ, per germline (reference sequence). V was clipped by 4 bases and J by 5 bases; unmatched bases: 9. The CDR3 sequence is CASSSGTAGGDTQYF. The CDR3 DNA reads TGTGCCAGCAGCTCCGGGACAGCTGGCGGAGATACGCAGTATTTT.

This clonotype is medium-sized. For the CDR3, the DNA is TGTGCCAGCAGTGAGGGGCTAGCGGGCTACGAGCAGTACTTC. This codes for CASSEGLAGYEQYF. The chain combines TRBV7-9 with TRBJ2-7; 8 nucleotides line up with TRBD2. The CDR3 is made up of 14 amino acids. Germline lookup yields CDR1 SEHNR and CDR2 FQNEAQ (reference sequence). Trimming took 6 bases from V and 3 from J; bases not matched to a gene: 7.

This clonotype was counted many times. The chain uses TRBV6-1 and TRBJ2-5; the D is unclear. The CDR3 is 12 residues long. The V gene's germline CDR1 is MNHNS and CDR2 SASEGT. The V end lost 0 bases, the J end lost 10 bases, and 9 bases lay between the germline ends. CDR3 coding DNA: TGTGCCAGCAGTGAAGCGGTGGCTATCCAGTACTTC. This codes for CASSEAVAIQYF.

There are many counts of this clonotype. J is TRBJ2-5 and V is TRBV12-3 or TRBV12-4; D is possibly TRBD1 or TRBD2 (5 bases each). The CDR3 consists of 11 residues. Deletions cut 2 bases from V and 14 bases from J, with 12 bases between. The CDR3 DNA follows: TGTGCCAGCAGTTTACAGGGAGAATCATACTTC. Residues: CASSLQGESYF.

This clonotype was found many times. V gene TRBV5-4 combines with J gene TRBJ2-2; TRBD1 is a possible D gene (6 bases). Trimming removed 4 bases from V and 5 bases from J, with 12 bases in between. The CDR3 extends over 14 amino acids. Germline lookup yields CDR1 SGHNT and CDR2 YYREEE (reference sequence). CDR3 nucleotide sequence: TGTGCCAGCAGCCCACAGGGAATGACCGGGGAGCTGTTTTTT. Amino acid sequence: CASSPQGMTGELFF.

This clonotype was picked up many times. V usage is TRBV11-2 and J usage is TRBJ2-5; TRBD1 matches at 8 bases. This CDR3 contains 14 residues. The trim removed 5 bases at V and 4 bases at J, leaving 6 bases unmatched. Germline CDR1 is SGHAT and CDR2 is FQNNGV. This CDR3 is CASSPGQGGETQYF. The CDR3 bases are TGTGCCAGCAGCCCCGGACAGGGCGGAGAGACCCAGTACTTC.

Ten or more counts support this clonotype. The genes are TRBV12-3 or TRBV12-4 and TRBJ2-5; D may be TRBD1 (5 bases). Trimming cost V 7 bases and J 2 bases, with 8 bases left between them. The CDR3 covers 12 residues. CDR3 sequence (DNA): TGTGCCAGCACGACAGTTCAAGAGACCCAGTACTTC. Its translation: CASTTVQETQYF.

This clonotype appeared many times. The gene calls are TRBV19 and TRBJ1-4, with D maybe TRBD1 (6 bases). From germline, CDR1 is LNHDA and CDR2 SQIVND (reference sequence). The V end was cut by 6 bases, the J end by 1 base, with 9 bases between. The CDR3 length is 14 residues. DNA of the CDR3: TGTGCCAGTAGCATACAGGGAACTAATGAAAAACTGTTTTTT. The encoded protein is CASSIQGTNEKLFF.

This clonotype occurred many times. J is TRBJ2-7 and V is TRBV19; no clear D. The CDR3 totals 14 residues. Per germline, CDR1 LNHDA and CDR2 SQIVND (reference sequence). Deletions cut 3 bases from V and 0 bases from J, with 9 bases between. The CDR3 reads CASSISISSYEQYF. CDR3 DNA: TGTGCCAGTAGTATCAGTATAAGCTCCTACGAGCAGTACTTC.

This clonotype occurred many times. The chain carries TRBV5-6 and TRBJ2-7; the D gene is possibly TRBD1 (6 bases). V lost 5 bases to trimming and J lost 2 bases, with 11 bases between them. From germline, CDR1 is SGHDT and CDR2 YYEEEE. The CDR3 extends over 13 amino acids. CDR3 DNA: TGTGCCAGCAGTCCCGGGACACCCTACGAGCAGTACTTC. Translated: CASSPGTPYEQYF. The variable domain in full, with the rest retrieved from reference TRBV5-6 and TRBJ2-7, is DAGVTQSPTHLIKTRGQQVTLRCSPKSGHDTVSWYQQALGQGPQFIFQYYEEEERQRGNFPDRFSGHQFPNYSSELNVNALLLGDSALYLCASSPGTPYEQYFGPGTRLTVT.

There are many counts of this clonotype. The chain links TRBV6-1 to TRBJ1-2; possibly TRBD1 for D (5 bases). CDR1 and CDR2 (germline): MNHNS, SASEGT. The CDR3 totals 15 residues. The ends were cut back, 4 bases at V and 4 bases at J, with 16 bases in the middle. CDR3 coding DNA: TGTGCCAGCAGTGGGGGGGGGAGTTTCGTCTATGGCTACACCTTC. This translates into CASSGGGSFVYGYTF.

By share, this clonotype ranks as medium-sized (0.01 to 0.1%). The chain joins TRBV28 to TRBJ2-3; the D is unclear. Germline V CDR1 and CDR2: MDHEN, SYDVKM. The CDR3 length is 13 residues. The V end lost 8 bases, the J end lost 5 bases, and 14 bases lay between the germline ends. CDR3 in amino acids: CASGVLNGDTQYF. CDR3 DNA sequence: TGTGCCAGCGGTGTCCTAAATGGAGATACGCAGTATTTT.

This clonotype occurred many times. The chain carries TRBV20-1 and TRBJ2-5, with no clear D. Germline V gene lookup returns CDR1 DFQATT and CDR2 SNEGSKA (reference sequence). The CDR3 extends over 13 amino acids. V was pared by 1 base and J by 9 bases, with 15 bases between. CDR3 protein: CSARVGGPGAQYF. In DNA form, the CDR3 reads TGCAGTGCTAGAGTGGGCGGACCTGGGGCCCAGTACTTC.

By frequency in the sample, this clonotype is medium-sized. The CDR3 nucleotides read TGTGCCAGCACTCCCCGGACCAGCTCCTACGAGCAGTACTTC. Its translation is CASTPRTSSYEQYF. The chain recombines TRBV28 with TRBJ2-7; D is unresolved. The CDR3 covers 14 residues. In germline, CDR1 is MDHEN, CDR2 SYDVKM. With 7 bases removed from V and 0 bases from J, the gap between germline ends came to 13 bases.

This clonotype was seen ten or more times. CDR3 nucleotides: TGTGCCAGCAGTTCGGGGGGGGGATTCAATCAGCCCCAGCATTTT. It yields the protein CASSSGGGFNQPQHF. The chain combines TRBV12-3 or TRBV12-4 with TRBJ1-5; tentative D call: TRBD1 (5 bases). Trimming took off 4 bases at V and 3 bases at J, with 13 bases between the two ends. This CDR3 contains 15 residues.

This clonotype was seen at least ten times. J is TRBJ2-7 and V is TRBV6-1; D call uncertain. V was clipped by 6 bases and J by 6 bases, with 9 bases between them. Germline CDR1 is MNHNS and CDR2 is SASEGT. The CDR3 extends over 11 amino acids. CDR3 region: CASSLMGEQYF. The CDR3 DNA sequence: TGTGCCAGCAGCCTCATGGGCGAGCAGTACTTC.

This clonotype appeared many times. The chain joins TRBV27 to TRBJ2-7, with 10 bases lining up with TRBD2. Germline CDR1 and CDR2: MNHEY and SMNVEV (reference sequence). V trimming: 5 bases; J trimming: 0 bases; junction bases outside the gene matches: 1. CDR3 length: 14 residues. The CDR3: CASSTSGVSYEQYF. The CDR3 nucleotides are TGTGCCAGCAGTACTAGCGGGGTCTCCTACGAGCAGTACTTC.

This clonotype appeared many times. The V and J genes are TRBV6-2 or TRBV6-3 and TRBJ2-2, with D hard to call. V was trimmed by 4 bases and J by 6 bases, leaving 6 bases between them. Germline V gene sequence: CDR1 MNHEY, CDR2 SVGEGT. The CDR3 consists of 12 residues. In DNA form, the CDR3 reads TGTGCCAGCAGTTGGGGTCCCGGGGAGCTGTTTTTT. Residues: CASSWGPGELFF.

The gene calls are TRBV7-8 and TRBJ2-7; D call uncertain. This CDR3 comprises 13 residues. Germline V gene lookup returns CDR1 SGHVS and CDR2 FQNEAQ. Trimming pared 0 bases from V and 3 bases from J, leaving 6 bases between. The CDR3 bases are TGTGCCAGCAGCTTAGCGGAGAACTACGAGCAGTACTTC. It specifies CASSLAENYEQYF.

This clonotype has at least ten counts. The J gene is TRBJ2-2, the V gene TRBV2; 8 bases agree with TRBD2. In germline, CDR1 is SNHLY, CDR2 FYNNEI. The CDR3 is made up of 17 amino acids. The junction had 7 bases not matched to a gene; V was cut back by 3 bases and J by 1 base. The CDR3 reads CASSDPREGRNTGELFF. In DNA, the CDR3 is TGTGCCAGCAGTGACCCCCGGGAGGGCCGGAACACCGGGGAGCTGTTTTTT.

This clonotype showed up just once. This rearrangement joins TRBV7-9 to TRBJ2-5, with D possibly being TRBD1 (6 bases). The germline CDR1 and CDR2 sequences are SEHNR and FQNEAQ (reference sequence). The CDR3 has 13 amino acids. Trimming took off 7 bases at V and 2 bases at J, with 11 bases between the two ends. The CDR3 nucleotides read TGTGCCAGCAACAAAGGGGGACAAGAGACCCAGTACTTC. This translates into CASNKGGQETQYF.